The 22 T cell receptor beta chains listed next were all sequenced from one sample in a study of molecular identifiers for immune sequencing clone quantification (dated by TCRdb to about 2018). Library preparation employed PCR. For sequencing, a NextSeq 500 was employed. The public reads were reprocessed in TCRdb via fastp at Q25 and MiXCR, keeping in-frame beta chains. CDR3 protein duplicates are merged, each entry listing the most common genes and DNA. The sample records about 510,000 distinct CDR3 sequences, about 25% of which are singletons. The ten largest make up under 0.8% of the sample. The sequenced sample consisted of naive CD8+ T cells from blood, with Jurkat cell RNA spiked in. The sample's cell subset or site, from its label and the paper: FACS-sorted CD8+CD4-CCR7+CD45RA+ naive T cells. These receptors all come from a human donor in good health. Some libraries in this study had Jurkat cell RNA spiked in.

This clonotype showed up just a few times. V is TRBV20-1 and J is TRBJ1-5, with D unclear. This CDR3 is built from 14 residues. Germline CDR1 DFQATT, CDR2 SNEGSKA (reference sequence). With 6 bases removed from V and 0 bases from J, the gap between germline ends came to 12 bases. This CDR3 reads CSAYDGDSNQPQHF. The DNA of the CDR3 is TGCAGTGCGTACGACGGTGATAGCAATCAGCCCCAGCATTTT.

The chain has TRBV7-9 and TRBJ1-1; 7 bases fit TRBD1. The CDR3 has 15 amino acids. J lost 1 base, V lost 3 bases, and 5 bases had no gene match. Germline V gives CDR1 SEHNR, CDR2 FQNEAQ (reference sequence). The CDR3 DNA follows: TGTGCCAGCAGCTTTTCCGGGACAGCGAACACTGAAGCTTTCTTT. Its translation is CASSFSGTANTEAFF.

This clonotype appeared a single time. A read error may explain this, as a much larger clone is one base away. The V call is TRBV7-2, the J call TRBJ2-1, with D unresolved. V lost 1 base to trimming and J lost 6 bases, with 13 bases between them. The CDR3 contains 15 residues. Germline CDR1 is SGHTA and CDR2 is FQGNSA. DNA for the CDR3: TGTGCCAGCAGCTTAGTGTCCCCGGAAATCAATGAGCAGTTCTTC. It translates to CASSLVSPEINEQFF.

V is TRBV27 and J is TRBJ2-7; a possible D gene is TRBD1 (7 bases). CDR3 length equals 17 residues. Trimming removed 5 bases from V and 5 bases from J, with 25 bases in between. Germline lookup yields CDR1 MNHEY and CDR2 SMNVEV (reference sequence). CDR3 in amino acids: CASSRYPGGRGANEQYF. The CDR3 nucleotides read TGTGCCAGCAGTCGATACCCCGGGGGCAGGGGGGCCAACGAGCAGTACTTC.

This clonotype has ten or more counts. The chain is built from TRBV7-2 and TRBJ1-1; D may be TRBD1 (5 bases). V lost 5 bases and J 5 bases, leaving 24 bases between the germline ends. CDR3 length equals 17 residues. CDR1 and CDR2 from the germline V gene are SGHTA and FQGNSA. The CDR3 reads CASSPQAGSFADTEAFF. DNA of the CDR3: TGTGCCAGCAGCCCACAAGCAGGGAGTTTTGCGGATACTGAAGCTTTCTTT.

The J gene is TRBJ2-5, the V gene TRBV7-9; D is possibly TRBD1 (5 bases). The CDR3 is 14 amino acids. Deletions cut 5 bases from V and 5 bases from J, with 15 bases between. Germline loops: CDR1 SEHNR, CDR2 FQNEAQ (reference sequence). The chain's CDR3 is CASSDSGFSETQYF. The CDR3 coding sequence is TGTGCCAGCAGCGATTCAGGGTTTTCGGAGACCCAGTACTTC.

This clonotype was found many times. The chain has TRBV7-2 and TRBJ2-1, with unresolved D. V was clipped by 5 bases and J by 0 bases, with 14 bases between them. The CDR3 is made up of 16 amino acids. Germline-derived CDR1 and CDR2 are SGHTA and FQGNSA. In nucleotides, the CDR3 is TGTGCCAGCAGCCCGCAGAGCGTTGGCTCCTACAATGAGCAGTTCTTC. This gives the protein CASSPQSVGSYNEQFF. The full variable domain, its missing parts supplied by reference TRBV7-2 and TRBJ2-1, is GAGVSQSPSNKVTEKGKDVELRCDPISGHTALYWYRQSLGQGLEFLIYFQGNSAPDKSGLPSDRFSAERTGGSVSTLTIQRTQQEDSAVYLCASSPQSVGSYNEQFFGPGTRLTVL.

This clonotype was seen a few times. The rearrangement uses TRBV6-2 or TRBV6-3 and TRBJ1-1; D possibly corresponds to TRBD1 (6 bases). The CDR3 loop spans 13 amino acids. Looked up from germline, CDR1 is MNHEY and CDR2 is SVGEGT. Trimming stripped 6 bases from V and 4 bases from J, with 12 bases between. The CDR3 reads CASRTGGRTEAFF. The CDR3 DNA reads as TGTGCCAGCAGGACAGGTGGTCGCACTGAAGCTTTCTTT.

This clonotype was detected many times. V and J are TRBV20-1 and TRBJ1-6; tentative D call: TRBD1 (6 bases). CDR1 is DFQATT, CDR2 SNEGSKA, per germline (reference sequence). Trimming cost V 3 bases and J 0 bases, with 12 bases left between them. The CDR3 is 16 amino acids. The CDR3 protein is CSASGQTSSYNSPLHF. CDR3 DNA: TGCAGTGCTAGTGGACAGACGAGCTCCTATAATTCACCCCTCCACTTT.

This chain uses TRBV7-3 with TRBJ2-5; D ambiguous. Germline CDR1 SGHTA, CDR2 FQGTGA. Trimming removed 7 bases from V and 7 bases from J, with 4 bases in between. The length of the CDR3 is 9 residues. The CDR3 region has the DNA TGTGCCAGCATACGGACCCAGTACTTC. The encoded protein is CASIRTQYF.

V and J are TRBV27 and TRBJ2-5; 9 bases map to TRBD2. V trimming: 4 bases; J trimming: 4 bases; junction bases outside the gene matches: 7. Germline CDR1 and CDR2: MNHEY and SMNVEV (reference sequence). This CDR3 region has 15 residues. The DNA for the CDR3 is TGTGCCAGCAGTTCACTGACTAGCGGCCTAGAGACCCAGTACTTC. Translated, it gives CASSSLTSGLETQYF.

In this sample, this clonotype turned up many times. This chain joins TRBV7-9 and TRBJ1-1, with 7 bases lining up with TRBD1. Germline V gives CDR1 SEHNR, CDR2 FQNEAQ (reference sequence). The junction had 10 bases not matched to a gene; V was cut back by 1 base and J by 11 bases. This CDR3 contains 14 residues. CDR3 in amino acids: CASSLGTGFVEAFF. The CDR3 DNA sequence: TGTGCCAGCAGCTTAGGGACAGGCTTTGTTGAGGCTTTCTTT.

The rearrangement links TRBV9 to TRBJ2-7; weak D call: TRBD2 (6 bases). Germline V gene sequence: CDR1 SGDLS, CDR2 YYNGEE. The length of the CDR3 is 15 residues. Deletions cut 0 bases from V and 2 bases from J, with 12 bases between. CDR3 sequence reads: CASSVGAGSAYEQYF. In DNA, the CDR3 is TGTGCCAGCAGCGTAGGGGCGGGAAGCGCCTACGAGCAGTACTTC.

This clonotype came up many times. The V gene is TRBV7-9, the J gene TRBJ2-7; weak D call: TRBD1 (6 bases). V dropped 4 bases and J dropped 4 bases, with 11 bases sitting between them. The CDR3 sequence is 13 residues long. The germline V gene has CDR1 SEHNR and CDR2 FQNEAQ (reference sequence). In DNA, the CDR3 is TGTGCCAGCAGCTCCCTGGACAGTTACGAGCAGTACTTC. This sequence encodes CASSSLDSYEQYF.

This clonotype was detected ten times or more. The V and J genes are TRBV7-6 and TRBJ2-7; 13 bases fit TRBD2. CDR3 size: 14 residues. Germline V CDR1 and CDR2: SGHVS, FNYEAQ. The junction had 4 bases not matched to a gene; V was cut back by 4 bases and J by 7 bases. The CDR3 reads CASSWTSGSGEQYF. DNA of the CDR3: TGTGCCAGCAGCTGGACTAGCGGGAGTGGGGAGCAGTACTTC.

This clonotype has ten or more counts. The rearrangement joins TRBV14 to TRBJ1-2; a possible D gene is TRBD1 (6 bases). This CDR3 contains 17 residues. V lost 4 bases to trimming and J lost 0 bases, with 18 bases between them. Germline CDR1 is SGHDN and CDR2 is FVKESK. The CDR3 DNA sequence: TGTGCCAGCAGCCTTCGAACTACAGGGCTAACTAACTATGGCTACACCTTC. It translates to CASSLRTTGLTNYGYTF.

On this clonotype: It may be a read error: a sequence one base away is much more abundant. V is TRBV5-1 and J is TRBJ2-3, with 7 bases matching TRBD2. The CDR3 totals 17 residues. Germline-derived CDR1 and CDR2 are SGHRS and YFSETQ. In DNA form, the CDR3 reads TGCGCCAGCAGCTTGGAGCCGGGGACTACCGACACAGATGCGCAGTATTTT. Its protein product is CASSLEPGTTDTDAQYF.

The chain combines TRBV6-2 or TRBV6-3 with TRBJ2-7, with D unclear. Germline CDR1 MNHEY, CDR2 SVGEGT. Trimming took off 4 bases at V and 6 bases at J, with 16 bases between the two ends. The CDR3 extends over 14 amino acids. The CDR3 sequence is CASSFSMGWSEQYF. In DNA, the CDR3 is TGTGCCAGCAGTTTCTCAATGGGGTGGTCCGAGCAGTACTTC.

V and J are TRBV29-1 and TRBJ1-2; 11 positions agree with TRBD1. The J segment lost 4 bases and the V segment lost 4 bases, leaving 11 bases of the junction unmatched. This CDR3 contains 16 residues. The V gene's germline CDR1 is SQVTM and CDR2 ANQGSEA. Here the CDR3 reads CSVVVPGQGDVYGYTF. CDR3 in DNA: TGCAGCGTTGTAGTCCCGGGACAGGGGGATGTCTATGGCTACACCTTC.

The chain employs TRBV28 and TRBJ2-2, with TRBD2 matching 7 bases. The CDR3 is 15 amino acids. Germline V gene data show CDR1 as MDHEN and CDR2 as SYDVKM. V gave up 3 bases and J gave up 7 bases; unmatched junction bases: 8. The CDR3 region is CASSFAGEIIGELFF. In DNA, the CDR3 is TGTGCCAGCAGTTTTGCGGGAGAAATTATCGGGGAGCTGTTTTTT.

This clonotype came up a few times. This rearrangement joins TRBV4-3 to TRBJ2-7; D is unclear. Germline-derived CDR1 and CDR2 are LGHNA and YSLEER. This CDR3 spans 15 amino acids. V shed 0 bases and J shed 3 bases, with 12 bases lying between them. The CDR3 is CASSQDSGVFYEQYF. For the CDR3, the DNA is TGCGCCAGCAGCCAAGACAGTGGAGTATTCTACGAGCAGTACTTC.

This clonotype was detected many times. The chain joins TRBV12-3 or TRBV12-4 to TRBJ2-6; D gene unclear. The CDR3 length is 14 residues. V dropped 10 bases and J dropped 0 bases, with 10 bases sitting between them. This chain's CDR3 is CAKGPSSGANVLTF. For the CDR3, the DNA is TGTGCCAAGGGTCCGAGCTCTGGGGCCAACGTCCTGACTTTC.